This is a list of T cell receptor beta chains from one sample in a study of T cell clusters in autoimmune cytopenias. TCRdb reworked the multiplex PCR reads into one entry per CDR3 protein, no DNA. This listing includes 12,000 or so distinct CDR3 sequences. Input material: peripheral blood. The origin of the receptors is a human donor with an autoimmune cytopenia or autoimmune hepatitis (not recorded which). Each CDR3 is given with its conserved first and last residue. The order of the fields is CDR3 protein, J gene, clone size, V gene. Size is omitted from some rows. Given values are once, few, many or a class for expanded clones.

CAISRGQGRFEQFF,TRBJ2-1,.,TRBV10-3
CASSSDAFMRGYTF,TRBJ1-2,.,TRBV6-5
CASSETNTGELFF,TRBJ2-2,.,TRBV6-1
CASSKLGLAGREEQFF,TRBJ2-1,.,TRBV6-2/TRBV6-3
CASSLGGGANVLTF,TRBJ2-6,medium-sized,TRBV13
CASSYPGQGAADTQYF,TRBJ2-3,.,TRBV6-2/TRBV6-3
CAGRGRTNEKLFF,TRBJ1-4,.,TRBV6-1
CASSRDTGAPGYTF,TRBJ1-2,.,TRBV19
CASSLRASDVSYNEQFF,TRBJ2-1,.,TRBV7-6
CASSSLAGVGNEQFF,TRBJ2-1,.,TRBV27
CASSRGLAGVDQETQYF,TRBJ2-5,.,TRBV12-3/TRBV12-4
CASRRRGTEYSNQPQHF,TRBJ1-5,.,TRBV6-5
CSVEEVYSMDTQYF,TRBJ2-3,medium-sized,TRBV29-1
CASSISITEQFF,TRBJ2-1,medium-sized,TRBV19
CASSILVLDTQYF,TRBJ2-3,.,TRBV5-4
CASRKTESSYEQYF,TRBJ2-7,.,TRBV6-6
CASSLVGDPARDEQFF,TRBJ2-1,.,TRBV11-2
CASSYGTDTQYF,TRBJ2-3,.,TRBV12-3/TRBV12-4
CASSYSSIGTSSSPLHF,TRBJ1-6,.,TRBV6-1
CASSPTAGPNYGYTF,TRBJ1-2,.,TRBV19
CASSFGQGRYNEQFF,TRBJ2-1,.,TRBV13
CASSWDSGNTIYF,TRBJ1-3,.,TRBV5-4
CASSGKGLRTRETQYF,TRBJ2-5,.,TRBV18
CASSTDRGATYGYTF,TRBJ1-2,.,TRBV12-3/TRBV12-4
CASIGLAGGEQFF,TRBJ2-1,.,TRBV27
CSARDHQGSNQPQHF,TRBJ1-5,.,TRBV20-1
CAIRSAGADQTSTDTQYF,TRBJ2-3,.,TRBV10-3
CASSLGLTYNEQFF,TRBJ2-1,medium-sized,TRBV12-3/TRBV12-4
CASSLSRGRGYTF,TRBJ1-2,.,TRBV27
CASSVSRTGGTDTQYF,TRBJ2-3,.,TRBV6-1
CASTIAGVKGEQFF,TRBJ2-1,.,TRBV6-2/TRBV6-3
CASSPGLLIQETQYF,TRBJ2-5,.,TRBV6-5
CASSLGLAGRYEQYF,TRBJ2-7,.,TRBV5-4
CASKKLDRAYEQFF,TRBJ2-1,.,TRBV6-2/TRBV6-3
CASKAAASTDTQYF,TRBJ2-3,medium-sized,TRBV19